What follows are 26 T cell receptor beta chains derived from one specimen sequenced in a study of blood T cells in healthy people across ages. For the second PCR, which ran for about 7 to 11 cycles, a sample-barcoded 5' primer and a J-beta primer mix were used. TCRdb reprocessed the 5' RACE reads via MiXCR and lists one record per CDR3 protein. The sample shows approximately 770,000 distinct CDR3 sequences, roughly 64% of them seen only once. The sequenced material came from blood. Receptor source: a man aged 25 to 45 in good health.

CDR3 nucleotides: TGTGCCAGCAGCCCCCGGGACACCACAGATACGCAGTATTTT. This gives the protein CASSPRDTTDTQYF. The V and J genes are TRBV9 and TRBJ2-3; perhaps TRBD1 as D (6 bases). The CDR3 loop spans 14 amino acids. Trimming shortened V by 4 bases and J by 2 bases, and 11 bases separated the two germline ends. CDR1 is SGDLS and CDR2 is YYNGEE in the germline V gene.

Points on this clonotype: A clone one base away is much larger, so this may be a read error. The V call is TRBV5-1, the J call TRBJ2-5; TRBD1 matches 10 bases. CDR3 size: 15 residues. From germline, CDR1 is SGHRS and CDR2 YFSETQ. The CDR3 protein is CASSGRQGAQETQSF. The CDR3 coding sequence is TGCGCCAGCAGCGGGCGACAGGGGGCTCAAGAGACCCAGTCCTTC.

CDR3 loop: CASSQLSSGANVLTF. The CDR3 DNA reads as TGTGCCAGCAGCCAACTGAGCTCTGGGGCCAACGTCCTGACTTTC. The rearrangement uses TRBV3-1 and TRBJ2-6; no definite D call. Germline values: CDR1 LGHDT, CDR2 YNNKEL (reference sequence). This CDR3 has 15 amino acids. The germline V and J ends were trimmed by 2 bases and 0 bases, with 5 bases remaining between them.

The chain carries TRBV7-2 and TRBJ2-1, with TRBD2 as a possible D gene (6 bases). The CDR3 sequence is 15 residues long. Germline V gives CDR1 SGHTA, CDR2 FQGNSA. Trimming pared 5 bases from V and 3 bases from J, leaving 14 bases between. The CDR3 is CASSAGSYSYNEQFF. The DNA of the CDR3 is TGTGCCAGCAGCGCGGGATCGTACAGCTACAATGAGCAGTTCTTC.

V is TRBV7-9 and J is TRBJ2-7; the D gene is possibly TRBD1 (6 bases). Germline CDR1 SEHNR, CDR2 FQNEAQ (reference sequence). V lost 3 bases and J 6 bases, leaving 18 bases between the germline ends. The CDR3 has 15 residues. For the CDR3, the DNA is TGTGCCAGCAGCTTTAACCAGGGGCCCCCTAGCGAGCAGTACTTC. Translating gives CASSFNQGPPSEQYF.

The chain couples TRBV11-1 to TRBJ1-1, with 7 bases that match TRBD1. The CDR3 runs 11 residues. V was clipped by 5 bases and J by 11 bases; unmatched bases: 5. Germline V CDR1 and CDR2: SGHAT, FQDESV (reference sequence). The CDR3 sequence: CASSRQGRAFF. In DNA, the CDR3 is TGTGCCAGCAGCCGACAGGGTCGGGCTTTCTTT.

The chain has TRBV7-9 and TRBJ1-1; TRBD1 is a possible D gene (6 bases). Trimming pared 2 bases from V and 1 base from J, leaving 11 bases between. Per germline, CDR1 SEHNR and CDR2 FQNEAQ (reference sequence). CDR3 length equals 15 residues. The CDR3 reads CASSLWAGENTEAFF. CDR3 bases: TGTGCCAGCAGCTTATGGGCAGGGGAGAACACTGAAGCTTTCTTT.

The gene calls are TRBV5-1 and TRBJ2-1; 11 bases line up with TRBD2. The V and J ends lost 4 bases and 8 bases, in that order; junction bases with no gene match: 8. Germline V gene data show CDR1 as SGHRS and CDR2 as YFSETQ. This CDR3 region has 15 residues. This CDR3 reads CASSELAGVDDEQFF. The CDR3 nucleotides read TGCGCCAGCAGCGAACTAGCGGGAGTCGACGATGAGCAGTTCTTC.

The V and J genes are TRBV25-1 and TRBJ1-4, with 9 bases that match TRBD1. The CDR3 has 14 amino acids. Trimming cost V 3 bases and J 6 bases; bases outside gene matches: 2. Germline values: CDR1 MGHDK, CDR2 SYGVNS. CDR3 region: CASSEDRGHEKLFF. Written as DNA, the CDR3 is TGTGCCAGCAGTGAGGACAGGGGACATGAAAAACTGTTTTTT.

V and J are TRBV5-1 and TRBJ2-7, with 7 bases identical to TRBD1. Germline V gene lookup returns CDR1 SGHRS and CDR2 YFSETQ. After removal of 4 bases from V and 4 bases from J, the junction contained 14 bases not matched to a gene. The CDR3 totals 16 residues. CDR3 protein: CASSPTPGQARYEQYF. As DNA, the CDR3 is TGCGCCAGCAGCCCTACACCCGGACAGGCTAGGTACGAGCAGTACTTC.

J is TRBJ2-5 and V is TRBV7-2, with 7 positions matching TRBD1. In germline, CDR1 is SGHTA, CDR2 FQGNSA. The CDR3 loop spans 15 amino acids. V dropped 5 bases and J dropped 7; count of bases not matched to a gene: 13. CDR3 coding DNA: TGTGCCAGCAGCCCCGGGACAGATCTAGGGGCGACCCAGTACTTC. Translation gives CASSPGTDLGATQYF.

This clonotype has a handful of counts. This chain joins TRBV7-2 and TRBJ2-1; TRBD1 matches 7 bases. CDR1 and CDR2 from the germline V gene are SGHTA and FQGNSA. Trimming cost V 7 bases and J 8 bases; bases outside gene matches: 14. The CDR3 spans 15 residues. CDR3 loop: CASTLIRGLEYEQFF. The CDR3 coding sequence is TGTGCCAGCACCCTAATCAGGGGGTTAGAATATGAGCAGTTCTTC.

This sequence joins TRBV20-1 and TRBJ2-7, with no clear D. From germline, CDR1 is DFQATT and CDR2 SNEGSKA (reference sequence). V shed 0 bases and J shed 3 bases, with 21 bases lying between them. The CDR3 sequence is 17 residues long. The CDR3 DNA reads TGCAGTGCTAGAGAGCCGCCGACTGGGGTGGTCCTCTACGAGCAGTACTTC. This gives the protein CSAREPPTGVVLYEQYF.

The CDR3 here is CASSFGTNGNTDTQYF. The CDR3 DNA reads as TGTGCCAGCAGCTTCGGGACTAACGGGAACACAGATACGCAGTATTTT. This chain connects TRBV7-8 to TRBJ2-3, with 7 bases fitting TRBD2. V shed 3 bases, J shed 2 bases, and the junction held 8 bases outside the gene matches. CDR3 length: 16 residues. Germline-derived CDR1 and CDR2 are SGHVS and FQNEAQ. Drawing the rest from reference TRBV7-8 and TRBJ2-3, the complete variable domain is GAGVSQSPRYKVAKRGQDVALRCDPISGHVSLFWYQQALGQGPEFLTYFQNEAQLDKSGLPSDRFFAERPEGSVSTLKIQRTQQEDSAVYLCASSFGTNGNTDTQYFGPGTRLTVL.

V and J are TRBV19 and TRBJ2-1, with 12 positions matching TRBD2. The CDR3 length is 15 residues. V lost 7 bases, J lost 7 bases, and 8 bases stayed unmatched. Looked up from germline, CDR1 is LNHDA and CDR2 is SQIVND (reference sequence). The CDR3 DNA reads as TGTGCCAGTACCCTCGGACTAGCGGGATGGAATGAGCAGTTCTTC. Residues: CASTLGLAGWNEQFF.

CDR3 residues: CASSQPGDFFGPSFTYNEQFF. CDR3 nucleotide sequence: TGCGCCAGCAGCCAGCCGGGGGATTTTTTCGGCCCATCATTTACCTACAATGAGCAGTTCTTC. V usage is TRBV4-1 and J usage is TRBJ2-1, with D tentatively TRBD2 (6 bases). V shed 3 bases and J shed 2 bases, with 29 bases lying between them. Germline V gene data show CDR1 as MGHRA and CDR2 as YSYEKL. CDR3 length: 21 residues.

This rearrangement joins TRBV13 to TRBJ1-2; 9 nucleotides match TRBD1. V dropped 5 bases and J dropped 7; count of bases not matched to a gene: 8. The length of the CDR3 is 14 residues. Per the germline V gene, CDR1 is PRHDT and CDR2 is FYEKMQ (reference sequence). CDR3: CASSIWDRVGGYTF. The DNA of the CDR3 is TGTGCCAGCAGCATCTGGGACAGGGTAGGTGGCTACACCTTC.

This rearrangement joins TRBV3-1 to TRBJ1-2; 7 bases align to TRBD1. Per the germline V gene, CDR1 is LGHDT and CDR2 is YNNKEL (reference sequence). V dropped 8 bases and J dropped 2; count of bases not matched to a gene: 8. The CDR3 is made up of 14 amino acids. The CDR3 DNA follows: TGTGCCAGCGGGGGACAGCTACAGAACTATGGCTACACCTTC. Its translation is CASGGQLQNYGYTF.

The chain couples TRBV29-1 to TRBJ2-5; 8 bases line up with TRBD2. Trimming at V came to 4 bases and at J to 0 bases, leaving 4 bases not matched to a gene. The germline V gene encodes CDR1 SQVTM and CDR2 ANQGSEA. The CDR3 is 14 residues long. As DNA, the CDR3 is TGCAGCGTTGGTCGGGGGGGGTACCAAGAGACCCAGTACTTC. Amino acid sequence: CSVGRGGYQETQYF.

This chain uses TRBV11-2 with TRBJ1-6; D is perhaps TRBD1 (6 bases). Germline V gene sequence: CDR1 SGHAT, CDR2 FQNNGV. This CDR3 has 12 residues. Trimming cost V 5 bases and J 11 bases, with 10 bases left between them. CDR3 in amino acids: CASSPGQPPLHF. CDR3 in DNA: TGTGCCAGCAGCCCCGGACAGCCACCCCTCCACTTT.

The chain combines TRBV3-1 with TRBJ1-1; D might be TRBD1 (6 bases). The CDR3 consists of 12 residues. Germline values: CDR1 LGHDT, CDR2 YNNKEL (reference sequence). With 1 base removed from V and 10 bases from J, the gap between germline ends came to 10 bases. The CDR3 region has the DNA TGTGCCAGCAGCCAAGGTCGGGGGGCAGCTTTCTTT. Its translation is CASSQGRGAAFF. The variable domain in full, with the rest retrieved from reference TRBV3-1 and TRBJ1-1, is DTAVSQTPKYLVTQMGNDKSIKCEQNLGHDTMYWYKQDSKKFLKIMFSYNNKELIINETVPNRFSPKSPDKAHLNLHINSLELGDSAVYFCASSQGRGAAFFGQGTRLTVV.

The gene calls are TRBV4-3 and TRBJ2-3; D tentatively reads TRBD1 or TRBD2 (5 bases each). The V gene's germline CDR1 is LGHNA and CDR2 YSLEER. V was cut by 0 bases and J by 14 bases, with 15 bases left in between. This CDR3 is built from 13 residues. The CDR3 region has the DNA TGCGCCAGCAGCCAAGATTACGGGACCCCTCCGTATTTT. Protein sequence: CASSQDYGTPPYF.

The chain is built from TRBV12-3 or TRBV12-4 and TRBJ1-2; possible D gene TRBD1, 5 bases. The CDR3 consists of 16 residues. V was trimmed by 4 bases and J by 6 bases, leaving 21 bases between them. DNA of the CDR3: TGTGCCAGCAGTTGGTTCCGGGGAGCCGGGGGGAATGGCTACACCTTC. This gives the protein CASSWFRGAGGNGYTF.

The chain links TRBV7-2 to TRBJ1-1, with a tentative D call TRBD1 (5 bases). Looked up from germline, CDR1 is SGHTA and CDR2 is FQGNSA. CDR3 length equals 14 residues. V gave up 5 bases and J gave up 1 base, with 11 bases separating them. The CDR3 DNA sequence: TGTGCCAGCAGCCAACTGGGGCGGAACACTGAAGCTTTCTTT. It translates to CASSQLGRNTEAFF.

V and J are TRBV2 and TRBJ2-7; TRBD2 agrees at 10 bases. The germline gives CDR1 SNHLY, CDR2 FYNNEI. V lost 4 bases, J lost 4 bases, and 7 bases stayed unmatched. The CDR3 spans 15 residues. The CDR3 sequence is CASSGGSGRAYEQYF. CDR3 in DNA: TGTGCCAGCAGTGGGGGAAGCGGGAGGGCTTACGAGCAGTACTTC.

The chain has TRBV20-1 and TRBJ2-3, with D possibly being TRBD2 (5 bases). Per germline, CDR1 DFQATT and CDR2 SNEGSKA (reference sequence). CDR3 length equals 18 residues. V was trimmed by 7 bases and J by 1 base, leaving 27 bases between them. The CDR3, as DNA: TGCAGTGTCCCTGGGAGTGTGCGGCTAGCTTCTCGCACAGATACGCAGTATTTT. This sequence encodes CSVPGSVRLASRTDTQYF.